What follows is one T cell receptor beta chain and its context. The record originates from a study of control samples from healthy donors and cancer patients. The method was immunoSEQ multiplex PCR; TCRdb's version includes in-frame clones alone and lacks a portion of them. The sample has tens of thousands of clones, approximately 90% seen once. The TCR originated in a woman aged 45-65 years in good health. The specimen sequenced was blood.

CDR3 in amino acids: CASSSGLAGRNEQYF. CDR3 in DNA: TGTGCCAGCAGCTCAGGACTAGCGGGACGGAACGAGCAGTACTTC. The chain is built from TRBV5-5 and TRBJ2-7; the match to TRBD2 covers 12 bases. With 3 bases clipped from V and 5 bases from J, the junction kept 6 bases outside the gene matches. Germline assignment: CDR1 SGHKS and CDR2 YYEKEE (reference sequence). CDR3 length equals 15 residues.